Following are 19 T cell receptor beta chains from one sample sequenced in a study of T cell responses to AZD1222 COVID-19 vaccine. The method was immunoSEQ multiplex PCR; TCRdb's version includes in-frame clones alone and lacks a portion of them. The repertoire holds some 130,000 clones, with approximately 88% as singletons. This sample comprised peripheral blood, obtained on day 0 of AZD1222 vaccination. The receptors shown here come from an adult in good health.

The rearrangement joins TRBV19 to TRBJ2-1; TRBD2 matches at 16 bases. This CDR3 has 18 residues. V was clipped by 4 bases and J by 7 bases; unmatched bases: 10. The germline CDR1 and CDR2 sequences are LNHDA and SQIVND (reference sequence). CDR3 in amino acids: CASSKGTSGGAVRNEQFF. CDR3 nucleotide sequence: TGTGCCAGTAGTAAAGGGACTAGCGGGGGGGCCGTTCGGAATGAGCAGTTCTTC.

V and J are TRBV9 and TRBJ2-2; D could derive from TRBD1 or TRBD2 (5 bases each). The CDR3 is made up of 15 amino acids. The germline CDR1 and CDR2 sequences are SGDLS and YYNGEE. V was shortened by 0 bases and J by 6 bases, with 12 bases between the two germline ends. In DNA form, the CDR3 reads TGTGCCAGCAGCGTAGGGGACGACCCCGCCGGGGAGCTGTTTTTT. Translated, it gives CASSVGDDPAGELFF.

The chain joins TRBV7-8 to TRBJ1-5; tentative D call: TRBD1 (5 bases). Germline CDR1 and CDR2: SGHVS and FQNEAQ. CDR3 length equals 14 residues. Trimming left V 0 bases short and J 2 bases short, with 5 bases between. The CDR3 here is CASSLAGGNQPQHF. The CDR3 DNA is TGTGCCAGCAGCTTAGCAGGGGGCAATCAGCCCCAGCATTTT.

The V and J genes are TRBV5-1 and TRBJ2-1; perhaps TRBD1 as D (6 bases). Trimming cost V 3 bases and J 9 bases, with 19 bases left between them. CDR1 is SGHRS and CDR2 is YFSETQ in the germline V gene. There are 15 residues in the CDR3. CDR3: CASSSQKPQGTEQFF. The CDR3 nucleotides are TGCGCCAGCAGCTCCCAAAAGCCACAGGGAACTGAGCAGTTCTTC.

This rearrangement joins TRBV9 to TRBJ2-1; TRBD1 matches 9 bases. The CDR3 has 16 residues. V was clipped by 1 base and J by 9 bases; unmatched bases: 11. Germline V gene data show CDR1 as SGDLS and CDR2 as YYNGEE. CDR3 sequence reads: CASSVRGEDRGREQFF. CDR3 sequence (DNA): TGTGCCAGCAGCGTAAGGGGGGAGGACAGGGGTCGTGAGCAGTTCTTC.

The CDR3 loop reads CASSHETQGGGQETQYF. As DNA, the CDR3 is TGTGCCAGCAGCCACGAAACTCAGGGGGGGGGACAAGAGACCCAGTACTTC. The gene calls are TRBV4-2 and TRBJ2-5; perhaps D is TRBD1 or TRBD2 (7 bases each). V dropped 3 bases and J dropped 2 bases, with 19 bases sitting between them. Germline CDR1 is LGHNA and CDR2 is YNFKEQ. This CDR3 spans 17 amino acids.

The chain couples TRBV3-1 (or the pseudogene TRBV3-2) to TRBJ2-6; 10 bases line up with TRBD1. Per germline, CDR1 LGHDT and CDR2 YNNKEL (reference sequence). The ends lost 7 bases at V and 1 base at J; junction bases unmatched: 7. The CDR3 consists of 17 residues. The CDR3 DNA reads TGTGCCAGCACCACGAGGGACAGGGGTTCTGGGGCCAACGTCCTGACTTTC. As protein: CASTTRDRGSGANVLTF.

This chain uses TRBV2 with TRBJ2-1; 7 nucleotides align to TRBD1. The CDR3 loop spans 12 amino acids. Germline V gives CDR1 SNHLY, CDR2 FYNNEI. The V gene end was trimmed by 5 bases and the J gene end by 13 bases; junction bases not matched to a gene: 8. The CDR3 DNA reads TGTGCCAGCAGTCGGGACAGTGTGTATCAGTTCTTC. Translating gives CASSRDSVYQFF.

The genes are TRBV25-1 and TRBJ2-7, with TRBD2 identical over 10 bases. The germline CDR1 and CDR2 sequences are MGHDK and SYGVNS. J gave up 2 bases and V 6 bases, and 4 bases lay outside the gene matches. The CDR3 loop spans 14 amino acids. CDR3 nucleotides: TGTGCCAGCAGAGGAGCGGGGGGGGCCTACGAGCAGTACTTC. Protein sequence: CASRGAGGAYEQYF.

The chain links TRBV7-9 to TRBJ1-4; TRBD1 might be the D (6 bases). This CDR3 has 14 amino acids. CDR1 SEHNR and CDR2 FQNEAQ come from the germline V gene (reference sequence). Trimming pared 4 bases from V and 4 bases from J, leaving 10 bases between. The CDR3 protein is CASSSGQYNEKLFF. CDR3 bases: TGTGCCAGCAGCTCCGGACAGTATAATGAAAAACTGTTTTTT.

The chain is built from TRBV16 and TRBJ1-1, with D unresolved. The CDR3 is 12 residues long. V was cut by 4 bases and J by 2 bases, with 5 bases left in between. CDR1 KGHSY and CDR2 FQNENV come from the germline V gene. The CDR3 sequence: CASSPFNTEAFF. For the CDR3, the DNA is TGTGCCAGCAGCCCTTTTAACACTGAAGCTTTCTTT.

The gene calls are TRBV5-1 and TRBJ2-7, with 7 nucleotides matching TRBD1. The V gene end was trimmed by 0 bases and the J gene end by 2 bases; junction bases not matched to a gene: 5. This CDR3 contains 15 residues. Germline V gives CDR1 SGHRS, CDR2 YFSETQ. This chain's CDR3 is CASSLVGTEAYEQYF. For the CDR3, the DNA is TGCGCCAGCAGCTTGGTGGGGACAGAAGCCTACGAGCAGTACTTC.

The V call is TRBV7-9, the J call TRBJ2-7; D gene uncertain. CDR3 size: 11 residues. Trimming pared 5 bases from V and 3 bases from J, leaving 5 bases between. The germline V gene has CDR1 SEHNR and CDR2 FQNEAQ (reference sequence). This CDR3 is CASSPNYEQYF. CDR3 in DNA: TGTGCCAGCAGCCCGAACTACGAGCAGTACTTC.

The chain uses TRBV20-1 and TRBJ2-7; D might be TRBD2 (6 bases). The V end was cut by 7 bases, the J end by 5 bases, with 12 bases between. In germline, CDR1 is DFQATT, CDR2 SNEGSKA (reference sequence). The CDR3 loop spans 11 amino acids. CDR3 coding DNA: TGCAGTGGATCGTGGGAGGACGAGCAGTACTTC. It is translated as CSGSWEDEQYF.

This clone was seen only a few times. The chain links TRBV12-3 or TRBV12-4 to TRBJ2-5, with D possibly TRBD1 on 5 matching bases. This CDR3 spans 13 amino acids. The germline V and J ends were trimmed by 5 bases and 5 bases, with 12 bases remaining between them. CDR3 sequence: CASSLQVQETQYF. In DNA form, the CDR3 reads TGTGCCAGCAGTCTACAGGTGCAGGAGACCCAGTACTTC.

The V gene is TRBV3-1 (or the pseudogene TRBV3-2), the J gene TRBJ1-1; the match to TRBD1 covers 8 bases. Germline V lookup: CDR1 LGHDT, CDR2 YNNKEL (reference sequence). The ends lost 2 bases at V and 5 bases at J; junction bases unmatched: 10. This CDR3 has 16 residues. The CDR3 is CASSQRAGGKGTEAFF. The CDR3 DNA reads as TGTGCCAGCAGCCAACGGGCAGGGGGCAAAGGAACTGAAGCTTTCTTT.

The chain has TRBV27 and TRBJ1-1; D not resolved. The CDR3 has 13 residues. The V end lost 4 bases, the J end lost 1 base, and 7 bases lay between the germline ends. Germline CDR1 and CDR2: MNHEY and SMNVEV (reference sequence). CDR3: CASSWTENTEAFF. For the CDR3, the DNA is TGTGCCAGCAGTTGGACTGAGAACACTGAAGCTTTCTTT.

The rearrangement uses TRBV5-5 and TRBJ1-4; the match to TRBD1 covers 7 bases. V lost 4 bases to trimming and J lost 4 bases; unmatched junction nucleotides: 16. CDR3 length equals 18 residues. Looked up from germline, CDR1 is SGHKS and CDR2 is YYEKEE (reference sequence). The CDR3, as DNA: TGTGCCAGCAGCCCTACTATTAGCGGGACAGCGTTTAATGAAAAACTGTTTTTT. It yields the protein CASSPTISGTAFNEKLFF.

The V call is TRBV4-2, the J call TRBJ2-7; 8 bases align to TRBD2. The CDR3 length is 16 residues. CDR1 LGHNA and CDR2 YNFKEQ come from the germline V gene. J lost 0 bases, V lost 4 bases, and 8 bases had no gene match. The CDR3 DNA reads as TGTGCCAGCAGCCTCGAACTAGCGGCGAGCTCCTACGAGCAGTACTTC. It codes for CASSLELAASSYEQYF.